A selection of T cell receptor beta chains follows, all from one sample in a study of blood T cells in healthy people across ages. TCRdb used MiXCR to reprocess the 5' RACE reads, holding one entry per CDR3 protein. The table shows about 1.5 million distinct CDR3 sequences, with approximately 42% occurring only once. Sequencing was done on a sample of blood. The receptor source for this set is a woman aged 18-35 years in good health. The CDR3 runs from the conserved cysteine through the conserved F or W. The D gene is left open where the match is weak. Expanded clones are given a class, and other clones once, few, many or no size at all.

abundance,d_gene,v_gene,j_gene,CDR3aa,CDR3nt
few,-,TRBV7-9,TRBJ1-2,CASSLSSGTASYGYTF,TGTGCCAGCAGCTTATCCTCCGGGACCGCTAGCTATGGCTACACCTTC
-,-,TRBV4-1,TRBJ2-7,CASRPNVVSYNEQYF,TGCGCCAGCAGACCAAACGTGGTTTCCTACAATGAGCAGTACTTC
once,-,TRBV7-9,TRBJ2-5,CASSLHYGVETQYF,TGTGCCAGCAGCTTACATTATGGGGTAGAGACCCAGTACTTC
-,-,TRBV20-1,TRBJ1-5,CSARGFGYGGGNQPQHF,TGCAGTGCTAGAGGATTTGGTTATGGGGGGGGCAATCAGCCCCAGCATTTT
-,-,TRBV2,TRBJ2-6,CASRTVSGANVPTF,TGTGCCAGCAGGACTGTGTCTGGGGCCAACGTCCCGACTTTC
-,TRBD2,TRBV9,TRBJ2-7,CASSVGLAVYNEQYF,TGTGCCAGCAGCGTAGGACTAGCGGTATACAATGAGCAGTACTTC
few,-,TRBV9,TRBJ1-1,CASSVAGSRTEAFF,TGTGCCAGCAGCGTAGCTGGGAGTCGGACTGAAGCTTTCTTT
few,-,TRBV4-2,TRBJ2-1,CASSQGWAVYNEQFF,TGTGCCAGCAGCCAAGGATGGGCAGTATACAATGAGCAGTTCTTC
few,-,TRBV29-1,TRBJ1-5,CSVASQHPNQPQHF,TGCAGCGTTGCATCCCAACATCCCAATCAGCCCCAGCATTTT
-,TRBD1,TRBV6-5,TRBJ1-3,CASSPLGQEVDTIYF,TGTGCCAGCAGTCCCCTGGGACAGGAGGTCGACACCATATATTTT
-,-,TRBV7-9,TRBJ1-2,CASSPNDRGFYGYTF,TGTGCCAGCAGCCCAAACGACCGGGGATTCTATGGCTACACCTTC
-,TRBD1,TRBV28,TRBJ2-7,CASSSPPGTGIYEQYF,TGTGCCAGCAGTTCCCCCCCCGGGACAGGGATCTACGAGCAGTACTTC
-,-,TRBV7-9,TRBJ2-1,CATAKLYYNEQFF,TGTGCCACAGCAAAACTTTACTACAATGAGCAGTTCTTC
-,TRBD1,TRBV18,TRBJ1-1,CASSPPTGQGHTEAFF,TGTGCCAGCTCACCTCCTACCGGACAGGGTCACACTGAAGCTTTCTTT
-,-,TRBV20-1,TRBJ2-3,CSTRARLVATQYF,TGCAGTACTAGAGCGAGACTAGTCGCTACGCAGTATTTT
-,-,TRBV7-9,TRBJ2-1,CASSAYLPGVDHDEQSF,TGTGCCAGCAGCGCCTACTTACCAGGTGTAGACCACGATGAGCAGTCCTTC
-,TRBD1,TRBV7-7,TRBJ2-5,CASSARGTGVYGETQYF,TGTGCTAGCAGCGCCCGAGGGACAGGGGTATATGGGGAGACCCAGTACTTC
-,TRBD2,TRBV6-2/TRBV6-3,TRBJ2-5,CASSQLAGIKETQYF,TGTGCCAGCAGTCAACTAGCGGGGATAAAAGAGACCCAGTACTTC
few,-,TRBV29-1,TRBJ2-1,CSVPLRVEQFF,TGCAGCGTTCCACTGCGGGTTGAGCAGTTCTTC
-,TRBD1,TRBV6-2/TRBV6-3,TRBJ1-5,CASSYSARGLGQPQHF,TGTGCCAGCAGTTACTCGGCCAGGGGGCTGGGGCAGCCCCAGCATTTT
few,-,TRBV4-1,TRBJ1-5,CASSQRTVGNQPQHF,TGCGCCAGCAGCCAGAGGACAGTGGGCAATCAGCCCCAGCATTTT
-,TRBD2,TRBV6-1,TRBJ2-1,CASTETSGSNEQFF,TGTGCCAGCACCGAGACTAGCGGGAGTAATGAGCAGTTCTTC
-,-,TRBV7-9,TRBJ1-2,CASSPPAVEGYTF,TGTGCCAGCAGCCCACCGGCGGTGGAAGGCTACACCTTC
-,-,TRBV4-1,TRBJ2-7,CASSQALTATYEQYF,TGCGCCAGCAGCCAAGCCCTGACAGCTACCTACGAGCAGTACTTC
-,-,TRBV29-1,TRBJ2-1,CSVDLGVIINEQFF,TGCAGCGTTGATTTAGGGGTCATCATTAATGAGCAGTTCTTC
-,TRBD1,TRBV6-6,TRBJ2-5,CASTGAGTGTETQYF,TGTGCCAGCACCGGGGCTGGGACAGGCACAGAGACCCAGTACTTC
-,TRBD2,TRBV20-1,TRBJ2-5,CSASRLAGIYNEQYF,TGCAGTGCTAGTAGGCTAGCGGGGATCTACAATGAGCAGTACTTC
once,TRBD2,TRBV9,TRBJ2-7,CASSEKGLENYEQYF,TGTGCCAGCAGCGAGAAAGGACTAGAGAACTACGAGCAGTACTTC
few,-,TRBV16,TRBJ2-5,CASSQSGAETQYF,TGTGCCAGCAGCCAATCGGGGGCAGAGACCCAGTACTTC
-,-,TRBV20-1,TRBJ2-1,CSARDERYNEQFF,TGTAGTGCTAGAGATGAAAGATACAATGAGCAGTTCTTC
-,-,TRBV6-2/TRBV6-3,TRBJ1-1,CATLDGAYTEAFF,TGTGCCACCCTGGACGGAGCTTACACTGAAGCTTTCTTT
-,-,TRBV6-2/TRBV6-3,TRBJ2-7,CASSYLAPWTDTYEQYF,TGTGCCAGCAGTTACTTGGCCCCCTGGACGGATACCTACGAGCAGTACTTC
-,-,TRBV2,TRBJ2-3,CASIPRARDTQYF,TGTGCCAGCATACCCAGGGCCAGAGATACGCAGTATTTT
many,-,TRBV7-2,TRBJ2-1,CASSLNYAYEQFF,TGTGCCAGCAGCTTAAACTACGCCTATGAGCAGTTCTTC
once,-,TRBV30,TRBJ2-6,CAWTASGANVLTF,TGTGCCTGGACCGCCTCTGGGGCCAACGTCCTGACTTTC
-,-,TRBV6-1,TRBJ1-1,CASSVRRLDTEAFF,TGTGCCAGCAGTGTCCGCAGGCTGGACACTGAAGCTTTCTTT
-,TRBD2,TRBV4-3,TRBJ2-3,CASSFTSGVTDTQYF,TGTGCCAGCAGTTTCACTAGCGGGGTCACAGATACGCAGTATTTT
-,-,TRBV5-4,TRBJ2-5,CASGTIGNEQYF,TGTGCCAGCGGGACCATCGGAAATGAGCAGTACTTC
-,-,TRBV6-1,TRBJ1-1,CASSEPRWTEAFF,TGTGCCAGCAGTGAACCGAGATGGACTGAAGCTTTCTTT
-,TRBD1,TRBV4-2,TRBJ1-1,CASSRTRTGLNTEAFF,TGTGCCAGCAGCCGGACAAGGACAGGATTGAACACTGAAGCTTTCTTT
few,TRBD1,TRBV6-4,TRBJ1-2,CASSESAFTGGRGYTF,TGTGCCAGCAGTGAGTCAGCGTTTACAGGGGGCAGAGGCTACACCTTC